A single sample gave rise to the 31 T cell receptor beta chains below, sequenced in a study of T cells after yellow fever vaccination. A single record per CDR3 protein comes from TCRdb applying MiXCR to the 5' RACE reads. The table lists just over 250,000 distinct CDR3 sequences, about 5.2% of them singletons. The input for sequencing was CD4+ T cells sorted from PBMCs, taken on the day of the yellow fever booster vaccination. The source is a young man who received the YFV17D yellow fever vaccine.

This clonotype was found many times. The CDR3 nucleotides read TGTGCCAGCAGCCAAGACCCTACGCGGCATACCGGGGAGCTGTTTTTT. As protein: CASSQDPTRHTGELFF. The chain has TRBV7-6 and TRBJ2-2; no definite D call. Germline V gene lookup returns CDR1 SGHVS and CDR2 FNYEAQ. Trimming removed 5 bases from V and 5 bases from J, with 18 bases in between. This CDR3 comprises 16 residues.

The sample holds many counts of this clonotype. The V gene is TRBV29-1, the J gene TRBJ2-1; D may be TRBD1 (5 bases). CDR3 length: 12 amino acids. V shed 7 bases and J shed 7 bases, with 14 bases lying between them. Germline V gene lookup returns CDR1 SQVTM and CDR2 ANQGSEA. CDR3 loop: CSGIRATNEQFF. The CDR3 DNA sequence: TGCAGCGGGATCAGGGCAACGAATGAGCAGTTCTTC.

CDR3 sequence reads: CASSQQLARAQETQYF. The CDR3 DNA follows: TGCGCCAGCAGCCAGCAACTAGCGCGAGCCCAAGAGACCCAGTACTTC. This chain links TRBV4-3 with TRBJ2-5; 7 positions match TRBD2. This CDR3 contains 16 residues. Germline values: CDR1 LGHNA, CDR2 YSLEER. J lost 1 base, V lost 3 bases, and 8 bases had no gene match.

The CDR3 region has the DNA TGTGCCAGTAGTCCCGGACAGGGGGCGACTGAAGCTTTCTTT. Its protein product is CASSPGQGATEAFF. The chain carries TRBV19 and TRBJ1-1; 11 positions match TRBD1. The CDR3 extends over 14 amino acids. In germline, CDR1 is LNHDA, CDR2 SQIVND (reference sequence). Trimming cost V 5 bases and J 5 bases; bases outside gene matches: 4.

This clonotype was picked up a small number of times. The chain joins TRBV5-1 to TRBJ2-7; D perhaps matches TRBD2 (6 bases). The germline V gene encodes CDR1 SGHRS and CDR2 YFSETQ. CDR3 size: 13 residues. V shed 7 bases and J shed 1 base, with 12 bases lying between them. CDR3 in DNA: TGCGCCAGCGGAGGGGACGGGTCCTACGAGCAGTACGTC. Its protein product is CASGGDGSYEQYV.

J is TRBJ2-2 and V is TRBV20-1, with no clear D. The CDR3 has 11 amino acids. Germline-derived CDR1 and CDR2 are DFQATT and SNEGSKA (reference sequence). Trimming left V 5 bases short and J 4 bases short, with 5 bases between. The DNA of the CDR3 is TGCAGTGCTCTAACCACCGGGGAGCTGTTTTTT. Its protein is CSALTTGELFF.

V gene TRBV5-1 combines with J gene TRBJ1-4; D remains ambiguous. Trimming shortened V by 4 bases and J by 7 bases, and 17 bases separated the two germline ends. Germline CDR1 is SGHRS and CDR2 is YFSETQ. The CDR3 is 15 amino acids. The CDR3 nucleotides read TGCGCCAGCAGCGATCGGGGAACCTCGCTTGAAAAACTGTTTTTT. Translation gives CASSDRGTSLEKLFF.

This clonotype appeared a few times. CDR3: CASSRRDRNTEAFF. CDR3 DNA sequence: TGTGCCAGCAGCCGAAGGGACCGGAACACTGAAGCTTTCTTT. The rearrangement uses TRBV7-2 and TRBJ1-1; tentatively, D is TRBD1 (5 bases). Germline CDR1 and CDR2: SGHTA and FQGNSA. Trimming removed 5 bases from V and 1 base from J, with 11 bases in between. CDR3 length: 14 amino acids.

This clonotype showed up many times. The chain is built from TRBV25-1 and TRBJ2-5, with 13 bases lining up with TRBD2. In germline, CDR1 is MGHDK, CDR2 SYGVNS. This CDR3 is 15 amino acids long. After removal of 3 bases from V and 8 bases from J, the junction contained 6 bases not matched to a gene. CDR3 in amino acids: CASSDVTSGGPTQYF. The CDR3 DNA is TGTGCCAGCAGTGACGTGACTAGCGGGGGGCCCACCCAGTACTTC.

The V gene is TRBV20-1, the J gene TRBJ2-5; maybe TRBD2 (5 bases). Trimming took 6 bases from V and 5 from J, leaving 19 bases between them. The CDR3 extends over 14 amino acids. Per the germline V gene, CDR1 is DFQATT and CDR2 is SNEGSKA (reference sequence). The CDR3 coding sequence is TGCAGTGCCAAGGGTAGGGCTAGCTGGGAGACCCAGTACTTC. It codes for CSAKGRASWETQYF.

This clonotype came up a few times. CDR3 residues: CASSWGEAWDNQPQHF. The CDR3 DNA sequence: TGTGCCAGCAGTTGGGGAGAGGCGTGGGACAATCAGCCCCAGCATTTT. The genes are TRBV6-2 or TRBV6-3 and TRBJ1-5; D remains ambiguous. The CDR3 length is 16 residues. In germline, CDR1 is MNHEY, CDR2 SVGEGT. Between the trimmed V and J ends, which lost 4 bases and 3 bases, there was a span of 16 bases.

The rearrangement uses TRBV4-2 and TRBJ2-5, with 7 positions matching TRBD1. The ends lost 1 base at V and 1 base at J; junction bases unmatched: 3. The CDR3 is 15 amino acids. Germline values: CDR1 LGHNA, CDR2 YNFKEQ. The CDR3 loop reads CASSQVRGLQETQYF. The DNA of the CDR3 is TGTGCCAGCAGCCAAGTAAGGGGGCTCCAAGAGACCCAGTACTTC.

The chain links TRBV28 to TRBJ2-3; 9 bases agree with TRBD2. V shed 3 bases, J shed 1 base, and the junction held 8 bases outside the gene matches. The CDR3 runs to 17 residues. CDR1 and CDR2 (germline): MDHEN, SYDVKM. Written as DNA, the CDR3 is TGTGCCAGCAGTTTCTTAGCGGGGGTCGGCCGCACAGATACGCAGTATTTT. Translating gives CASSFLAGVGRTDTQYF. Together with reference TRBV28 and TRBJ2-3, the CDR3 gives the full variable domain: DVKVTQSSRYLVKRTGEKVFLECVQDMDHENMFWYRQDPGLGLRLIYFSYDVKMKEKGDIPEGYSVSREKKERFSLILESASTNQTSMYLCASSFLAGVGRTDTQYFGPGTRLTVL.

CDR3 sequence: CASSPQGDEKLFF. In DNA, the CDR3 is TGCGCCAGCTCCCCGCAGGGGGACGAAAAACTGTTTTTT. This chain joins TRBV5-1 and TRBJ1-4; 7 bases fit TRBD1. Looked up from germline, CDR1 is SGHRS and CDR2 is YFSETQ. CDR3 size: 13 residues. With V trimmed by 7 bases and J by 8 bases, 8 bases remained unmatched.

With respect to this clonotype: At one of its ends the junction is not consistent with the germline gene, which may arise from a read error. CDR3 bases: TGTGCCAGCAGGGAAGGAGGGTCGCGGGGCTACACCTTC. This codes for CASREGGSRGYTF. V and J are TRBV6-1 and TRBJ1-2; D gene ambiguous. In germline, CDR1 is MNHNS, CDR2 SASEGT. The CDR3 has 13 amino acids.

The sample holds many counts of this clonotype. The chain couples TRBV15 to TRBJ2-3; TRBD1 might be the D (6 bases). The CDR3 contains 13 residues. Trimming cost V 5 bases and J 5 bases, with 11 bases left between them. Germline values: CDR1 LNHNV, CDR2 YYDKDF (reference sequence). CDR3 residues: CATSGGKRDTQYF. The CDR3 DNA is TGTGCCACCAGCGGGGGCAAAAGAGATACGCAGTATTTT.

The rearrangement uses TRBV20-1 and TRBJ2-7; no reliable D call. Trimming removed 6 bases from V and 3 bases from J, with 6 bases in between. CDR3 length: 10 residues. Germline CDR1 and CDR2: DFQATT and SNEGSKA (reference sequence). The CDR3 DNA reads TGCAGTGCGGATGACTACGAGCAGTACTTC. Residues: CSADDYEQYF.

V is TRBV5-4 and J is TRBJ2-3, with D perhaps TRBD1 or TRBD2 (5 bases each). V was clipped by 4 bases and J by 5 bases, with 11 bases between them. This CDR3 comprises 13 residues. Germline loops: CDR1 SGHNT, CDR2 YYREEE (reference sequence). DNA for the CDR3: TGTGCCAGCAGCCCGGGGCCCTTAGATACGCAGTATTTT. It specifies CASSPGPLDTQYF.

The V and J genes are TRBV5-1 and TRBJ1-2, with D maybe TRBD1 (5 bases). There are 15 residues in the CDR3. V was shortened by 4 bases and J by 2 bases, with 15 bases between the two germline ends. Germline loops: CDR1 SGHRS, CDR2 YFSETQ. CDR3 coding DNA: TGCGCCAGCAGCCCGACAGTGCTATCAAACTATGGCTACACCTTC. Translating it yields CASSPTVLSNYGYTF.

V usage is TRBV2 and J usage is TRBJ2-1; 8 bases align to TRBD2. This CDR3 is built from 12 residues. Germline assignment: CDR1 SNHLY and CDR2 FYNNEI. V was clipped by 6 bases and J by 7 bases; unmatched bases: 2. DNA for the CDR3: TGTGCCAGCAGACCGGGGGGGAATGAGCAGTTCTTC. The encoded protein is CASRPGGNEQFF.

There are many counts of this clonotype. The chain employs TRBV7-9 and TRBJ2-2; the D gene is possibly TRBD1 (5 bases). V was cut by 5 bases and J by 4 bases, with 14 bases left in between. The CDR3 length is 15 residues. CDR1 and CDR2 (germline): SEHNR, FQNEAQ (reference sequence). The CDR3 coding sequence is TGTGCCAGCAGCCCGATGGCAGGGATCACCGGGGAGCTGTTTTTT. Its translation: CASSPMAGITGELFF.

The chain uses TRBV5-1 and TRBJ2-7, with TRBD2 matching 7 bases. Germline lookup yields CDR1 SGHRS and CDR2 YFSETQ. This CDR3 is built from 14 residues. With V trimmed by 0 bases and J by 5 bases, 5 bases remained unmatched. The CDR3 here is CASSLDGGRNEQYF. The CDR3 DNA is TGCGCCAGCAGCTTGGACGGGGGGAGGAACGAGCAGTACTTC.

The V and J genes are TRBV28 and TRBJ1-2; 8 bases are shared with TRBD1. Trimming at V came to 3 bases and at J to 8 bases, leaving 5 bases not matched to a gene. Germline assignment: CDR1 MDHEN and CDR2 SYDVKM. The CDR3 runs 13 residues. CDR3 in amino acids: CASSLQGARGYTF. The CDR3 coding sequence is TGTGCCAGCAGTTTGCAGGGGGCTCGGGGCTACACCTTC.

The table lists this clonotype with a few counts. The CDR3 protein is CSAKKLPLGDTQYF. The CDR3 DNA is TGCAGTGCCAAAAAACTACCCTTGGGTGATACGCAGTATTTT. The chain recombines TRBV20-1 with TRBJ2-3; D not resolved. Germline V gene lookup returns CDR1 DFQATT and CDR2 SNEGSKA (reference sequence). The CDR3 runs 14 residues. V shed 6 bases and J shed 6 bases, with 19 bases lying between them.

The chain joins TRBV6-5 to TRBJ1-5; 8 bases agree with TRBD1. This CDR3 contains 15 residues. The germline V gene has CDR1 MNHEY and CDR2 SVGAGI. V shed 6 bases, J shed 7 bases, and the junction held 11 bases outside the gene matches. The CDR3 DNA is TGTGCCAGCAGGTCCGATTCAGGGGGCCGCCAGCCCCAGCATTTT. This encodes CASRSDSGGRQPQHF.

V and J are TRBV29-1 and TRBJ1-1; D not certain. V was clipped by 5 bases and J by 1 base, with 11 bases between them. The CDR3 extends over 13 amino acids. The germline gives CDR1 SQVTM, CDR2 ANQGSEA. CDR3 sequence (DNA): TGCAGCGTTCTGGGCATAACGAACACTGAAGCTTTCTTT. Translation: CSVLGITNTEAFF.

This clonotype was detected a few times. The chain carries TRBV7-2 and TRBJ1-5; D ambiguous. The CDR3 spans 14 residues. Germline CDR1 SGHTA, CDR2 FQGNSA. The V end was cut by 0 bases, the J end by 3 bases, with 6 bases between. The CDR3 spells CASSLAVNNQPQHF. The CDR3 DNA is TGTGCCAGCAGCTTAGCGGTCAACAATCAGCCCCAGCATTTT.

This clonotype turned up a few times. As DNA, the CDR3 is TGTGCCAGCAGCCTAACTAGCGGGGGCCCTCTGATCCAAGAGACCCAGTACTTC. The encoded protein is CASSLTSGGPLIQETQYF. This rearrangement joins TRBV9 to TRBJ2-5, with TRBD2 identical over 11 bases. CDR3 length equals 18 residues. V lost 4 bases to trimming and J lost 1 base; unmatched junction nucleotides: 12. The germline V gene encodes CDR1 SGDLS and CDR2 YYNGEE. Looking up the rest from reference TRBV9 and TRBJ2-5 gives the full variable domain: DSGVTQTPKHLITATGQRVTLRCSPRSGDLSVYWYQQSLDQGLQFLIQYYNGEERAKGNILERFSAQQFPDLHSELNLSSLELGDSALYFCASSLTSGGPLIQETQYFGPGTRLLVL.

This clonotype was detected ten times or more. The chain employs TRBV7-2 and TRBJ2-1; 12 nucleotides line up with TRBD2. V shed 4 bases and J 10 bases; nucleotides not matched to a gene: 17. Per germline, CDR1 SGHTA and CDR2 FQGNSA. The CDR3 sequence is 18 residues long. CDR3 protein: CASSSRASGGAKGVEQFF. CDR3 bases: TGTGCCAGCAGCTCCCGGGCTAGCGGGGGGGCCAAAGGTGTCGAGCAGTTCTTC.

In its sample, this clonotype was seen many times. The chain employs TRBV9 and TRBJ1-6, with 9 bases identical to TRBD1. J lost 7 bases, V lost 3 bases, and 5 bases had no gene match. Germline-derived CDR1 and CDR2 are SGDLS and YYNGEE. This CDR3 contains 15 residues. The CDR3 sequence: CASSARDRANSPLHF. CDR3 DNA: TGTGCCAGCAGCGCCCGGGACAGGGCCAATTCACCCCTCCACTTT.

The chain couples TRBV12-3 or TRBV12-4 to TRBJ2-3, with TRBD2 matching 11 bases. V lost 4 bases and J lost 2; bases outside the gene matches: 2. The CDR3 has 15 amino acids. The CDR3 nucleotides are TGTGCCAGCAGTTCGACTAGCGGGGTCACAGATACGCAGTATTTT. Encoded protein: CASSSTSGVTDTQYF.